These 25 T cell receptor beta chains were sequenced from one sample in a study of blood T cell repertoires in COVID-19. Profiling relied on immunoSEQ multiplex PCR, and the TCRdb table lists in-frame clones only, not all of them. This table has a few hundred thousand clones, 70% to 90% appearing once. The sample consisted of PBMCs or T cells enriched from blood (not recorded which). These receptors were collected from a man younger than 40 who had recovered from COVID-19.

A note on this clone: Other DNA sequences in the same sample also yield this CDR3. The rearrangement links TRBV18 to TRBJ1-1, with a tentative D call TRBD1 (5 bases). The CDR3 contains 13 residues. CDR1 and CDR2 from the germline V gene are KGHSH and LQKENI. The V end lost 3 bases, the J end lost 2 bases, and 7 bases lay between the germline ends. The CDR3 coding sequence is TGTGCCAGCTCACCTAGGGGTAACACTGAAGCTTTCTTT. Its translation: CASSPRGNTEAFF.

The gene calls are TRBV4-2 and TRBJ1-2, with 8 bases that match TRBD1. Germline loops: CDR1 LGHNA, CDR2 YNFKEQ. The CDR3 is made up of 16 amino acids. With V trimmed by 0 bases and J by 4 bases, 7 bases remained unmatched. CDR3 nucleotide sequence: TGTGCCAGCAGCCAAGAGATCCAGGGGGCAACCTATGGCTACACCTTC. Its translation is CASSQEIQGATYGYTF.

The chain links TRBV30 to TRBJ1-2; TRBD1 is a possible D gene (6 bases). V lost 6 bases, J lost 8 bases, and 22 bases lay in between. Germline CDR1 GTSNPN, CDR2 SVGIG (reference sequence). The CDR3 runs to 14 residues. The CDR3 nucleotides are TGTGCCTGCTCATCTCTTGGGGGGGCGGGCGGCTACACCTTC. This codes for CACSSLGGAGGYTF.

The rearrangement uses TRBV18 and TRBJ1-1; 8 bases fit TRBD1. Germline CDR1 KGHSH, CDR2 LQKENI. V dropped 3 bases and J dropped 1; count of bases not matched to a gene: 10. This CDR3 spans 17 amino acids. The CDR3 loop is CASSPRTGFSSNTEAFF. CDR3 nucleotides: TGTGCCAGCTCACCGAGGACAGGGTTTAGCTCGAACACTGAAGCTTTCTTT.

The CDR3 is CAWSVLLQETQYF. CDR3 sequence (DNA): TGTGCCTGGAGTGTATTACTACAAGAGACCCAGTACTTC. This chain joins TRBV30 and TRBJ2-5; the D is unclear. Germline CDR1 GTSNPN, CDR2 SVGIG (reference sequence). The length of the CDR3 is 13 residues. Trimming shortened V by 0 bases and J by 2 bases, and 7 bases separated the two germline ends. Full variable domain (outside the CDR3, taken from reference TRBV30 and TRBJ2-5): SQTIHQWPATLVQPVGSPLSLECTVEGTSNPNLYWYRQAAGRGLQLLFYSVGIGQISSEVPQNLSASRPQDRQFILSSKKLLLSDSGFYLCAWSVLLQETQYFGPGTRLLVL.

The chain is built from TRBV5-4 and TRBJ2-5, with no clear D. The V and J ends lost 4 bases and 2 bases respectively, with 12 bases between them. The germline CDR1 and CDR2 sequences are SGHNT and YYREEE (reference sequence). The CDR3 has 14 amino acids. The CDR3, as DNA: TGTGCCAGCAGCGTCCGAAGTAGACAAGAGACCCAGTACTTC. Its translation is CASSVRSRQETQYF.

The V and J genes are TRBV4-1 and TRBJ2-7; 9 bases are a match to TRBD1. Germline V gives CDR1 MGHRA, CDR2 YSYEKL. V lost 2 bases and J lost 0; bases outside the gene matches: 5. The CDR3 sequence is 16 residues long. The CDR3 DNA reads as TGCGCCAGCAGCCAAACCGGGACAGGGAGCTCCTACGAGCAGTACTTC. This codes for CASSQTGTGSSYEQYF.

This rearrangement joins TRBV9 to TRBJ2-1, with TRBD2 matching over 14 bases. The CDR3 has 17 residues. Germline loops: CDR1 SGDLS, CDR2 YYNGEE. V gave up 0 bases and J gave up 8 bases; unmatched junction bases: 7. CDR3 bases: TGTGCCAGCAGCGTAGCGACTAGCGGGGGGGCCTTCGATGAGCAGTTCTTC. Translation: CASSVATSGGAFDEQFF.

V is TRBV10-3 and J is TRBJ2-7; D not certain. This CDR3 comprises 13 residues. Trimming took off 5 bases at V and 5 bases at J, with 13 bases between the two ends. Germline-derived CDR1 and CDR2 are ENHRY and SYGVKD. This CDR3 reads CAISPRLADEQYF. The CDR3 DNA is TGTGCCATCAGTCCACGCTTGGCCGACGAGCAGTACTTC.

The gene calls are TRBV7-9 and TRBJ1-5; a weak D match, TRBD1 (6 bases). The V gene's germline CDR1 is SEHNR and CDR2 FQNEAQ (reference sequence). Trimming removed 5 bases from V and 5 bases from J, with 13 bases in between. The CDR3 length is 14 residues. CDR3 nucleotides: TGTGCCAGCAGCGAACAGGGAGTGGATCAGCCCCAGCATTTT. Translated: CASSEQGVDQPQHF.

This chain joins TRBV5-1 and TRBJ2-5; D remains unclear. Looked up from germline, CDR1 is SGHRS and CDR2 is YFSETQ. The V and J ends lost 1 base and 2 bases respectively, with 6 bases between them. The CDR3 is 13 amino acids. The CDR3 loop is CASSLIMQETQYF. CDR3 nucleotides: TGCGCCAGCAGCTTGATTATGCAAGAGACCCAGTACTTC.

The sample holds one count of this clone. The chain carries TRBV15 and TRBJ2-2; D might be TRBD1 (6 bases). Trimming took off 4 bases at V and 4 bases at J, with 13 bases between the two ends. Per the germline V gene, CDR1 is LNHNV and CDR2 is YYDKDF (reference sequence). The length of the CDR3 is 15 residues. The CDR3 sequence is CATSTPTGITGELFF. Written as DNA, the CDR3 is TGTGCCACCAGCACCCCTACAGGGATCACCGGGGAGCTGTTTTTT.

The genes are TRBV5-1 and TRBJ2-7, with D unclear. This CDR3 spans 11 amino acids. V was clipped by 3 bases and J by 2 bases, with 3 bases between them. Looked up from germline, CDR1 is SGHRS and CDR2 is YFSETQ. CDR3 bases: TGCGCCAGCAGCTCAACCTACGAGCAGTACTTC. Amino acid sequence: CASSSTYEQYF.

The rearrangement uses TRBV18 and TRBJ2-1, with TRBD2 identical over 9 bases. V lost 6 bases to trimming and J lost 1 base; unmatched junction nucleotides: 7. Germline V lookup: CDR1 KGHSH, CDR2 LQKENI. The CDR3 runs 16 residues. In DNA form, the CDR3 reads TGTGCCAGCTCCCCGCGGGAGGGGCCTTCCTACAATGAGCAGTTCTTC. Protein sequence: CASSPREGPSYNEQFF.

This chain connects TRBV30 to TRBJ2-5; 12 bases are a match to TRBD2. The CDR3 has 15 amino acids. The V gene's germline CDR1 is GTSNPN and CDR2 SVGIG (reference sequence). V shed 4 bases, J shed 2 bases, and the junction held 5 bases outside the gene matches. CDR3 sequence: CAWTSGGAFQETQYF. CDR3 bases: TGTGCCTGGACTAGCGGGGGGGCGTTTCAAGAGACCCAGTACTTC.

The chain combines TRBV7-8 with TRBJ1-6; TRBD1 might be the D (5 bases). This CDR3 has 15 residues. Germline V gene data show CDR1 as SGHVS and CDR2 as FQNEAQ. V was trimmed by 3 bases and J by 9 bases, leaving 15 bases between them. CDR3 bases: TGTGCCAGCAGCTTGTTCGCGGGGGAGAGTTCACCCCTCCACTTT. Its translation is CASSLFAGESSPLHF.

This clone was seen only once. The genes are TRBV2 and TRBJ1-2; D may be TRBD1 (6 bases). The V end was cut by 6 bases, the J end by 8 bases, with 19 bases between. Germline V CDR1 and CDR2: SNHLY, FYNNEI. The CDR3 is made up of 14 amino acids. The CDR3: CASSPTGTRPGYTF. The CDR3 nucleotides are TGTGCCAGCAGCCCGACAGGCACCCGTCCGGGCTACACCTTC.

This clone was seen a single time. The chain has TRBV6-6 and TRBJ1-2; 9 nucleotides line up with TRBD1. Germline values: CDR1 MNHNY, CDR2 SVGAGI (reference sequence). CDR3 length: 16 residues. The ends lost 2 bases at V and 4 bases at J; junction bases unmatched: 8. The CDR3 DNA follows: TGTGCCAGCAGTTACCTAGACAGGGGGAAAGGCTATGGCTACACCTTC. Residues: CASSYLDRGKGYGYTF.

V usage is TRBV12-3 or TRBV12-4 and J usage is TRBJ2-2; possible D gene TRBD2, 6 bases. The CDR3 covers 13 residues. Trimming cost V 1 base and J 6 bases, with 6 bases left between them. The CDR3 nucleotides are TGTGCCAGCAGTTTAGGGAGGGCCGGGGAGCTGTTTTTT. Translated, it gives CASSLGRAGELFF.

The chain is built from TRBV6-5 and TRBJ2-7, with a weak D call TRBD1 (5 bases). The germline V gene has CDR1 MNHEY and CDR2 SVGAGI. The CDR3 loop spans 14 amino acids. Trimming pared 6 bases from V and 0 bases from J, leaving 12 bases between. CDR3 DNA: TGTGCCAGCAGAACATCAGGGATCTCCTACGAGCAGTACTTC. Translated, it gives CASRTSGISYEQYF.

The table lists this clone with a few counts. The chain carries TRBV18 and TRBJ1-2; D not resolved. This CDR3 contains 13 residues. CDR1 and CDR2 from the germline V gene are KGHSH and LQKENI. V lost 3 bases and J lost 8, with 13 bases in between. Written as DNA, the CDR3 is TGTGCCAGCTCACCGCCTCCACCAGGCGGCTACACCTTC. Residues: CASSPPPPGGYTF.

This clone was detected only once. The chain recombines TRBV30 with TRBJ1-4; D is undetermined. Trimming shortened V by 2 bases and J by 7 bases, and 14 bases separated the two germline ends. This CDR3 region has 14 residues. Per germline, CDR1 GTSNPN and CDR2 SVGIG (reference sequence). CDR3 sequence: CAWSPLTSGEKLFF. The CDR3 region has the DNA TGTGCCTGGAGTCCGCTGACAAGTGGTGAAAAACTGTTTTTT.

V and J are TRBV10-3 and TRBJ2-3; 13 bases are shared with TRBD2. The CDR3 contains 17 residues. Germline V gives CDR1 ENHRY, CDR2 SYGVKD. Trimming took 3 bases from V and 2 from J; bases not matched to a gene: 5. DNA for the CDR3: TGTGCCATCAGTGAACCACTAGCGGGAGGGACCACAGATACGCAGTATTTT. It codes for CAISEPLAGGTTDTQYF.

V and J are TRBV29-1 and TRBJ1-3; the D is unclear. Trimming pared 6 bases from V and 1 base from J, leaving 10 bases between. This CDR3 has 13 amino acids. Germline CDR1 and CDR2: SQVTM and ANQGSEA. For the CDR3, the DNA is TGCAGCGTCAGAGACACATCTGGAAACACCATATATTTT. This translates into CSVRDTSGNTIYF.

This clone was counted once. V usage is TRBV24-1 and J usage is TRBJ2-4; TRBD2 matches 8 bases. Germline V CDR1 and CDR2: KGHDR, SFDVKD. V was clipped by 5 bases and J by 8 bases; unmatched bases: 13. CDR3 length: 16 residues. The CDR3 reads CATSGGGGTSGDIQYF. CDR3 nucleotide sequence: TGTGCCACCAGTGGGGGCGGGGGGACGAGCGGAGACATTCAGTACTTC.